These T cell receptor beta chains were read from a single sample in a study of a mutant IDH1 vaccine in newly diagnosed glioma. Their specific antigens are unknown. This table comes from immunoSEQ multiplex PCR, and its TCRdb copy is limited to in-frame clones, with some not included. The table lists 60,000 or so clones, 80% to 85% of them singletons, with 3.5% to 4.5% in the top ten. Sequencing was performed on PBMCs, taken from a glioma patient whose treatment included an IDH1 peptide vaccine. These receptors all come from a man aged 25 to 45 with glioma. Each CDR3 is given with its conserved first and last residue. Fields, in order: D gene, J gene, V gene, clone size, CDR3 DNA, CDR3 protein. A D gene is named only where the DNA matches it firmly. Expanded clones get a size class; other rows say once, few or many, or leave the size out.

>.|TRBJ2-1|TRBV5-5|once
TGTGCCAGCAGCTTGTCCTTCGATGAGCAGTTCTTC
CASSLSFDEQFF
>.|TRBJ1-1|TRBV29-1|.
TGCGGCGTTGAAGATCTTAGGGGGGCGAACACTGAAGCTTTCTTT
CGVEDLRGANTEAFF
>TRBD1|TRBJ1-5|TRBV2|few
TGTGCCAGCAACCCGACAGGGCGTCAGCCCCAGCATTTT
CASNPTGRQPQHF
>TRBD2|TRBJ2-1|TRBV9|.
TGTGCCAGCAGCCGAGCGGGGTACAATGAGCAGTTCTTC
CASSRAGYNEQFF
>.|TRBJ2-7|TRBV18|.
TGTGCCAGCTCACCACCGATCGGGGTCGAGCAGTACTTC
CASSPPIGVEQYF
>.|TRBJ2-2|TRBV11-2|.
TGTGCCAGCAGCTTCAATGGCGGGGAGCTGTTTTTT
CASSFNGGELFF
>.|TRBJ2-3|TRBV6-6|once
TGTGCCAGCAGTTACTCGACCACCCAGGATCCGCAGTATTTT
CASSYSTTQDPQYF
>.|TRBJ1-3|TRBV12-5|.
TGTGCTAGTGGTTTGGGGGCCGTGGCGGAAAACACCATATATTTT
CASGLGAVAENTIYF
>TRBD1|TRBJ2-1|TRBV7-6|.
TGTGCCAGCAGCCACGGACAGGTATCTTACAATGAGCAGTTCTTC
CASSHGQVSYNEQFF
>.|TRBJ1-1|TRBV2|.
TGTGCCAGCAGGCCTCAGGGAGTGGGGGCTTTCTTT
CASRPQGVGAFF
>TRBD1|TRBJ1-5|TRBV28|.
TGTGCCAGTGCACAGGGGGCGGGGGGTCAGCCCCAGCATTTT
CASAQGAGGQPQHF
>.|TRBJ1-5|TRBV4-1|.
TGCGCCAGCAGCCAAGCCCTGGGGGCGAGCAATCAGCCCCAGCATTTT
CASSQALGASNQPQHF
>.|TRBJ1-1|TRBV19|few
TGTGCCAGTAATCCGGGGAACACTGAAGCTTTCTTT
CASNPGNTEAFF
>TRBD1|TRBJ1-4|TRBV27|.
TGTGCCAGCAGGGGGACAGGGAGGGTCGAAAAACTGTTTTTT
CASRGTGRVEKLFF
>TRBD2|TRBJ2-7|TRBV29-1|.
TGCAGCACCGTCTCGGGGGGCTCCTACGAGCAGTACTTC
CSTVSGGSYEQYF
>TRBD2|TRBJ2-7|TRBV5-8|.
TGTGCCAGCACAGCTCCCGGGACTATCCTCTACGAGCAGTACTTC
CASTAPGTILYEQYF
>TRBD2|TRBJ2-7|TRBV11-2|.
TGTGCCAGCAGCAGAGGAGCGGGGGGGTCCTACGAGCAGTACTTC
CASSRGAGGSYEQYF
>.|TRBJ2-7|TRBV5-5|once
TGTGCCAGCAGTCAAGACAGGGAGCAGTACTTC
CASSQDREQYF
>.|TRBJ2-2|TRBV5-6|.
TGTGCCAGCAGCTTCAAGGGTATCAGGGCCGGGGAGCTGTTTTTT
CASSFKGIRAGELFF